The next 25 T cell receptor beta chains were all read from a single sample in a study of shared clonotypes between healthy human individuals. CD45RO-negative, CCR7-selected cells formed the naive CD8 fraction, which excluded terminally differentiated effector memory CD45RA+ cells. Produced via immunoSEQ multiplex PCR; TCRdb's table is partial and in-frame only. Of 2 million to 2.5 million clones listed, roughly 95% were seen once; the top ten hold 0.85% to 1.2%. The sample consisted of naive CD8+ T cells sorted from blood. These receptors originate from a man between 18 and 29 years old in good health.

The chain employs TRBV6-5 and TRBJ2-1, with D possibly being TRBD1 (5 bases). The V gene's germline CDR1 is MNHEY and CDR2 SVGAGI. The CDR3 loop spans 15 amino acids. V was trimmed by 2 bases and J by 8 bases, leaving 16 bases between them. The DNA of the CDR3 is TGTGCCAGCAGTTACCTGGCGGAAGGGGTACATGAGCAGTTCTTC. Amino acid sequence: CASSYLAEGVHEQFF.

The V gene is TRBV13, the J gene TRBJ1-1; no clear D. The germline V gene has CDR1 PRHDT and CDR2 FYEKMQ (reference sequence). V lost 5 bases to trimming and J lost 2 bases, with 21 bases between them. The CDR3 is 17 amino acids. The chain's CDR3 is CASSAIDRRALNTEAFF. CDR3 bases: TGTGCCAGCAGCGCGATTGATAGAAGGGCTCTAAACACTGAAGCTTTCTTT. The entire variable domain, with the rest obtained from reference TRBV13 and TRBJ1-1, is as follows: AAGVIQSPRHLIKEKRETATLKCYPIPRHDTVYWYQQGPGQDPQFLISFYEKMQSDKGSIPDRFSAQQFSDYHSELNMSSLELGDSALYFCASSAIDRRALNTEAFFGQGTRLTVV.

The CDR3, as DNA: TGTGCCAGCAGCCAGTACACCGGGGAGCTGTTTTTT. Its protein product is CASSQYTGELFF. The chain recombines TRBV11-2 with TRBJ2-2; no definite D call. This CDR3 is 12 amino acids long. Trimming took off 5 bases at V and 3 bases at J, with 4 bases between the two ends. The germline gives CDR1 SGHAT, CDR2 FQNNGV.

The chain links TRBV27 to TRBJ1-1; maybe TRBD1 (5 bases). The length of the CDR3 is 15 residues. Germline V gene sequence: CDR1 MNHEY, CDR2 SMNVEV (reference sequence). V shed 4 bases and J shed 1 base, with 13 bases lying between them. CDR3 in DNA: TGTGCCAGCAGTTCCGGTTACAGGAAGAACACTGAAGCTTTCTTT. The encoded protein is CASSSGYRKNTEAFF.

The chain couples TRBV18 to TRBJ2-3; 9 bases fit TRBD2. V shed 3 bases and J 1 base; nucleotides not matched to a gene: 11. The germline gives CDR1 KGHSH, CDR2 LQKENI. This CDR3 region has 18 residues. CDR3 residues: CASSPLSKEREGTDTQYF. The CDR3 nucleotides are TGTGCCAGCTCACCCCTCTCTAAGGAGCGGGAGGGCACAGATACGCAGTATTTT.

This sequence joins TRBV14 and TRBJ2-3; D call uncertain. The CDR3 is 13 residues long. Germline CDR1 is SGHDN and CDR2 is FVKESK. V was shortened by 4 bases and J by 2 bases, with 7 bases between the two germline ends. Here the CDR3 reads CASSLMYTDTQYF. The CDR3 nucleotides are TGTGCCAGCAGCCTGATGTACACAGATACGCAGTATTTT.

The chain carries TRBV6-5 and TRBJ1-1, with no clear D. Trimming took off 0 bases at V and 3 bases at J, with 11 bases between the two ends. Germline assignment: CDR1 MNHEY and CDR2 SVGAGI. The CDR3 contains 15 residues. The DNA for the CDR3 is TGTGCCAGCAGTTACTCTGGAATTACTGACACTGAAGCTTTCTTT. Its protein is CASSYSGITDTEAFF.

The chain recombines TRBV9 with TRBJ1-1; D is possibly TRBD1 (5 bases). With 0 bases removed from V and 3 bases from J, the gap between germline ends came to 9 bases. This CDR3 contains 14 residues. The germline CDR1 and CDR2 sequences are SGDLS and YYNGEE. CDR3 residues: CASSVGAGHTEAFF. CDR3 coding DNA: TGTGCCAGCAGCGTAGGAGCAGGGCACACTGAAGCTTTCTTT.

This chain joins TRBV6-5 and TRBJ1-2; D remains ambiguous. Per the germline V gene, CDR1 is MNHEY and CDR2 is SVGAGI. CDR3 size: 15 residues. V dropped 0 bases and J dropped 4 bases, with 12 bases sitting between them. The CDR3 spells CASSYSIELSYGYTF. The DNA of the CDR3 is TGTGCCAGCAGTTACTCGATCGAACTGAGCTATGGCTACACCTTC.

This clone was seen at least ten times. The sample carries other DNA sequences with the same CDR3. J is TRBJ1-5 and V is TRBV30; D remains unclear. The germline V gene encodes CDR1 GTSNPN and CDR2 SVGIG (reference sequence). The CDR3 sequence is 12 residues long. V lost 0 bases to trimming and J lost 3 bases, with 3 bases between them. This CDR3 reads CAWSVLNQPQHF. The CDR3 DNA follows: TGTGCCTGGAGTGTCCTCAATCAGCCCCAGCATTTT.

The chain links TRBV9 to TRBJ1-3, with 8 bases lining up with TRBD1. Per germline, CDR1 SGDLS and CDR2 YYNGEE. The CDR3 has 15 residues. Germline trimming cut 0 bases from V and 7 bases from J; bases unmatched to any gene: 6. The CDR3 region has the DNA TGTGCCAGCAGCGTAGGGTCAGGGGGCGCGAACACCATATATTTT. Translation: CASSVGSGGANTIYF.

CDR3 DNA sequence: TGTGCCAGCAGAGCACTGGGCTTCTCCCGCTCATATGGCTACACCTTC. This codes for CASRALGFSRSYGYTF. This chain connects TRBV6-6 to TRBJ1-2; D call uncertain. In germline, CDR1 is MNHNY, CDR2 SVGAGI (reference sequence). Trimming shortened V by 6 bases and J by 5 bases, and 22 bases separated the two germline ends. The CDR3 consists of 16 residues.

This clone has just one count. This rearrangement joins TRBV4-3 to TRBJ1-1, with a weak D call TRBD1 (6 bases). The V and J ends lost 5 bases and 4 bases respectively, with 17 bases between them. CDR3 size: 15 residues. Germline loops: CDR1 LGHNA, CDR2 YSLEER. This CDR3 reads CASSVGTPGGTEAFF. CDR3 bases: TGCGCCAGCAGCGTCGGGACACCCGGGGGCACTGAAGCTTTCTTT.

The rearrangement links TRBV5-6 to TRBJ2-7; 9 bases are shared with TRBD1. The CDR3 is 17 amino acids. Trimming removed 1 base from V and 5 bases from J; junction bases left unmatched: 13. Germline CDR1 and CDR2: SGHDT and YYEEEE. The CDR3 nucleotides are TGTGCCAGCAGCTTGTTTGGGGGTGGGACAGGGTCCAACGAGCAGTACTTC. This gives the protein CASSLFGGGTGSNEQYF.

This clone was recorded only once. The chain recombines TRBV19 with TRBJ1-1; 9 bases agree with TRBD1. Germline trimming cut 4 bases from V and 1 base from J; bases unmatched to any gene: 7. From germline, CDR1 is LNHDA and CDR2 SQIVND (reference sequence). The CDR3 has 16 residues. The CDR3 loop is CASSTIPGQGNTEAFF. As DNA, the CDR3 is TGTGCCAGTAGTACAATACCGGGACAGGGGAACACTGAAGCTTTCTTT.

This chain uses TRBV2 with TRBJ2-7; tentatively, D is TRBD2 (6 bases). The germline gives CDR1 SNHLY, CDR2 FYNNEI. CDR3 length: 13 amino acids. The V and J ends lost 3 bases and 5 bases respectively, with 11 bases between them. Written as DNA, the CDR3 is TGTGCCAGCAGTGAGAGTTGGGGGGACGAGCAGTACTTC. This codes for CASSESWGDEQYF.

CDR3 amino acids: CASSSYYVGGDMNTEAFF. The CDR3 nucleotides read TGTGCCAGCAGCTCCTACTATGTAGGGGGGGACATGAACACTGAAGCTTTCTTT. The genes are TRBV5-6 and TRBJ1-1; possibly TRBD1 for D (6 bases). The V gene lost 3 bases and the J gene lost 0 bases, with 21 bases spanning the gap. The CDR3 is made up of 18 amino acids. Germline CDR1 reads SGHDT; CDR2 reads YYEEEE. The full variable domain, completed using reference TRBV5-6 and TRBJ1-1, is DAGVTQSPTHLIKTRGQQVTLRCSPKSGHDTVSWYQQALGQGPQFIFQYYEEEERQRGNFPDRFSGHQFPNYSSELNVNALLLGDSALYLCASSSYYVGGDMNTEAFFGQGTRLTVV.

The genes are TRBV11-2 and TRBJ2-3, with D possibly being TRBD2 (6 bases). The germline V gene encodes CDR1 SGHAT and CDR2 FQNNGV. V lost 5 bases and J 1 base, leaving 16 bases between the germline ends. CDR3 size: 16 residues. CDR3 in amino acids: CASSPLGGGRTDTQYF. For the CDR3, the DNA is TGTGCCAGCAGCCCCCTGGGAGGCGGCCGCACAGATACGCAGTATTTT.

The V call is TRBV4-1, the J call TRBJ2-7, with TRBD2 identical over 9 bases. Germline CDR1 and CDR2: MGHRA and YSYEKL. The ends lost 0 bases at V and 2 bases at J; junction bases unmatched: 11. The CDR3 runs to 18 residues. The CDR3 protein is CASSQELTERGVTYEQYF. The CDR3 nucleotides are TGCGCCAGCAGCCAAGAGTTGACGGAGCGGGGGGTCACCTACGAGCAGTACTTC.

V usage is TRBV28 and J usage is TRBJ1-3; D might be TRBD1 (5 bases). The CDR3 sequence is 17 residues long. CDR1 MDHEN and CDR2 SYDVKM come from the germline V gene. Trimming pared 4 bases from V and 0 bases from J, leaving 16 bases between. The CDR3 loop is CASSSIGRAHSGNTIYF. The CDR3, as DNA: TGTGCCAGCAGTTCGATAGGCAGGGCCCACTCTGGAAACACCATATATTTT.

This clone was seen a single time. The germline gene is not matched at one end of the junction; a read error may be the cause. The chain couples TRBV11-3 to TRBJ2-3, with TRBD2 matching over 7 bases. CDR1 and CDR2 (germline): SGHNT, YENEEA. The CDR3 consists of 12 residues. In DNA, the CDR3 is TGTGCCAACAGCGGGGGCACAGATACGCAGTATTTT. Amino acids: CANSGGTDTQYF.

The V call is TRBV5-5, the J call TRBJ2-7; D gene uncertain. The germline gives CDR1 SGHKS, CDR2 YYEKEE (reference sequence). The CDR3 has 14 residues. V lost 1 base and J 3 bases, leaving 11 bases between the germline ends. CDR3 in amino acids: CASSLTPDYYEQYF. The CDR3 coding sequence is TGTGCCAGCAGCTTGACCCCAGATTACTACGAGCAGTACTTC.

This sequence joins TRBV27 and TRBJ2-1; D unresolved. The CDR3 is 13 residues long. Trimming took off 5 bases at V and 0 bases at J, with 5 bases between the two ends. CDR1 is MNHEY, CDR2 SMNVEV, per germline (reference sequence). This CDR3 reads CASSTTSYNEQFF. CDR3 sequence (DNA): TGTGCCAGCAGTACTACCTCCTACAATGAGCAGTTCTTC.

The chain carries TRBV5-4 and TRBJ1-4; a possible D gene is TRBD1 (6 bases). The CDR3 contains 13 residues. Germline CDR1 reads SGHNT; CDR2 reads YYREEE (reference sequence). With 4 bases removed from V and 11 bases from J, the gap between germline ends came to 15 bases. The CDR3 is CASSPDSSRKLFF. CDR3 bases: TGTGCCAGCAGCCCGGACAGCTCTAGGAAACTGTTTTTT.

The chain links TRBV6-6 to TRBJ2-7; possible D gene TRBD2, 6 bases. CDR3 size: 14 residues. Germline assignment: CDR1 MNHNY and CDR2 SVGAGI (reference sequence). V shed 0 bases and J shed 3 bases, with 9 bases lying between them. The DNA of the CDR3 is TGTGCCAGCAGTTACTCGTCTAGCGACTACGAGCAGTACTTC. The encoded protein is CASSYSSSDYEQYF.